A single sample gave rise to the 2 T cell receptor beta chains below, sequenced in a study of patients and donors after allogeneic stem cell transplantation. TCRdb independently ran MiXCR on the RT-PCR reads; one entry per CDR3 protein. The sample includes fewer than 75,000 distinct CDR3 sequences, around a quarter seen only once; the top ten take around 27%. Sequencing was carried out using blood, either unsorted or a sorted T cell fraction (not recorded which). The receptors shown here come from a human donor who was either an allogeneic HSCT recipient or a stem cell or donor lymphocyte infusion donor (not recorded which). It is not recorded whose cells these are; they may come from a transplant donor.

The V and J genes are TRBV7-3 and TRBJ2-3, with 7 bases matching TRBD2. The trim removed 5 bases at V and 2 bases at J, leaving 10 bases unmatched. This CDR3 spans 16 amino acids. Germline CDR1 and CDR2: SGHTA and FQGTGA. CDR3 DNA sequence: TGTGCCAGCAGCCCTACGGGAGGCAGTTTCACAGATACGCAGTATTTT. Its translation: CASSPTGGSFTDTQYF. The full variable domain, completed using reference TRBV7-3 and TRBJ2-3, is GAGVSQTPSNKVTEKGKYVELRCDPISGHTALYWYRQSLGQGPEFLIYFQGTGAADDSGLPNDRFFAVRPEGSVSTLKIQRTERGDSAVYLCASSPTGGSFTDTQYFGPGTRLTVL.

By sample share, this clonotype is medium-sized. The chain recombines TRBV7-6 with TRBJ1-1; D not certain. This CDR3 has 13 residues. V gave up 1 base and J gave up 6 bases, with 9 bases separating them. CDR1 is SGHVS and CDR2 is FNYEAQ in the germline V gene. CDR3 bases: TGTGCCAGCAGCTTAGGAGGAATACCTGAAGCTTTCTTT. Its protein product is CASSLGGIPEAFF.